The text below deals with one T cell receptor beta chain. The germline V gene encodes CDR1 MNHNS and CDR2 SASEGT. This CDR3 is 16 amino acids long. With 6 bases clipped from V and 10 bases from J, the junction kept 17 bases outside the gene matches. Construction of the TCRbeta library involved unique molecular identifiers. TCRdb ran MiXCR on the PCR reads and lists one entry per CDR3 protein. The sample consists of around 380,000 distinct CDR3 sequences, about a tenth of them appearing once. These data are taken from a study of T-cell reconstitution after alpha-beta-depleted transplantation in children.

The origin of this receptor is a human donor who donated a stem cell graft to a child with acute myeloid leukemia. The sequenced sample was PBMCs from the stem cell graft donor, obtained from the stem cell graft. J is TRBJ1-2 and V is TRBV6-1; 10 bases fit TRBD1. CDR3 coding DNA: TGTGCCAGCAGCGCGACCCAACGACAGGGGGCTTTGGACTACACCTTC. Translated: CASSATQRQGALDYTF.